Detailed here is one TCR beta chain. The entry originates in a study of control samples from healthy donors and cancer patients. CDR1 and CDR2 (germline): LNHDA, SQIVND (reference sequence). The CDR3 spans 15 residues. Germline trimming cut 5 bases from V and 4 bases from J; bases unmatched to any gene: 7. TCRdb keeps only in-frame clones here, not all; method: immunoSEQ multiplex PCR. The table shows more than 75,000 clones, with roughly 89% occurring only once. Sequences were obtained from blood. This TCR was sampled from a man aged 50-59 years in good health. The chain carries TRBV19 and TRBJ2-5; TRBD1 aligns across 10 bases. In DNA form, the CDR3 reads TGTGCCAGTAGTCTCCGGGACAGGGGAAGAGAGACCCAGTACTTC. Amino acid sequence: CASSLRDRGRETQYF.